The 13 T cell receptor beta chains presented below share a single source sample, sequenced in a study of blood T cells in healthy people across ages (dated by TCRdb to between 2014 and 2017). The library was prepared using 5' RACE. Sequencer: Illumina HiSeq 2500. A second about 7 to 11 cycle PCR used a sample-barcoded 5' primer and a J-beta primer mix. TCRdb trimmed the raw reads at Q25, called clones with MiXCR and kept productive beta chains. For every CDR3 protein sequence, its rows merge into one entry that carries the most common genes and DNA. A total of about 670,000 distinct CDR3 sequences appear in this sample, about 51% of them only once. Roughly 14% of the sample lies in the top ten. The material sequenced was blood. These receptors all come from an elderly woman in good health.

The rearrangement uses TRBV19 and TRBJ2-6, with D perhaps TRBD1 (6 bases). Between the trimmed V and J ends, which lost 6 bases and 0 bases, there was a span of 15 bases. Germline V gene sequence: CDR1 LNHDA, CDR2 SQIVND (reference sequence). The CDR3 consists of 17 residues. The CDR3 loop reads CASRSRDTSSGANVLTF. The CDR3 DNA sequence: TGTGCCAGTAGGAGCCGGGACACTAGCTCTGGGGCCAACGTCCTGACTTTC.

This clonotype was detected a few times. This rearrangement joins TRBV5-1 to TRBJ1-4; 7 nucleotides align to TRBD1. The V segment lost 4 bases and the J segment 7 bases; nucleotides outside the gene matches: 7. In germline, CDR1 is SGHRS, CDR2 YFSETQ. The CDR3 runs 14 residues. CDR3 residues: CASSPTGLGEKLFF. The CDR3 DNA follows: TGCGCCAGCAGCCCGACAGGGTTAGGTGAAAAACTGTTTTTT. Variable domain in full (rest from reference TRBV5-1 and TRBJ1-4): KAGVTQTPRYLIKTRGQQVTLSCSPISGHRSVSWYQQTPGQGLQFLFEYFSETQRNKGNFPGRFSGRQFSNSRSEMNVSTLELGDSALYLCASSPTGLGEKLFFGSGTQLSVL.

This chain's CDR3 is CSVRMVQGELFF. DNA for the CDR3: TGCAGCGTCCGCATGGTTCAGGGGGAGCTGTTTTTT. J is TRBJ2-2 and V is TRBV29-1; D unclear. Germline CDR1 and CDR2: SQVTM and ANQGSEA. The CDR3 length is 12 residues. Trimming shortened V by 6 bases and J by 8 bases, and 13 bases separated the two germline ends.

The CDR3 sequence: CATSREDSPYNEQFF. In DNA form, the CDR3 reads TGTGCCACCAGCAGGGAGGACAGTCCGTACAATGAGCAGTTCTTC. The V and J genes are TRBV15 and TRBJ2-1; perhaps TRBD1 as D (6 bases). CDR1 is LNHNV and CDR2 is YYDKDF in the germline V gene (reference sequence). This CDR3 comprises 15 residues. Trimming took off 3 bases at V and 4 bases at J, with 13 bases between the two ends.

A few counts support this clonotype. The CDR3 loop reads CASREAGYEQYF. CDR3 bases: TGTGCCAGCAGGGAAGCGGGGTACGAGCAGTACTTC. This rearrangement joins TRBV27 to TRBJ2-7; 7 bases map to TRBD2. CDR1 MNHEY and CDR2 SMNVEV come from the germline V gene (reference sequence). The junction had 3 bases not matched to a gene; V was cut back by 6 bases and J by 4 bases. This CDR3 is 12 amino acids long.

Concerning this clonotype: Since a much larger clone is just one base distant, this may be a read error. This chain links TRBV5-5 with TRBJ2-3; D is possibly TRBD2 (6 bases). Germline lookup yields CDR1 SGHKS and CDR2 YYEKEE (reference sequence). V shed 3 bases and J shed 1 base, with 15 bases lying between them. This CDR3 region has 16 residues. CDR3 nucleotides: TGTGCCAGCAGCTCGTCCCTGACTAGGGGCACAGATACGCAGTATTTT. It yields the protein CASSSSLTRGTDTQYF. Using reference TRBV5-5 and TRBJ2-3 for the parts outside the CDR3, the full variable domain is DAGVTQSPTHLIKTRGQQVTLRCSPISGHKSVSWYQQVLGQGPQFIFQYYEKEERGRGNFPDRFSARQFPNYSSELNVNALLLGDSALYLCASSSSLTRGTDTQYFGPGTRLTVL.

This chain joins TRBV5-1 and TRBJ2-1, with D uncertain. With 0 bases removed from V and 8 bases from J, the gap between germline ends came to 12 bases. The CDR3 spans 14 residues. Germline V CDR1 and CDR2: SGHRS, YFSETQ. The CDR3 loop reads CASSLDVSGDEQFF. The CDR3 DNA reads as TGCGCCAGCAGCTTGGACGTAAGTGGCGATGAGCAGTTCTTC. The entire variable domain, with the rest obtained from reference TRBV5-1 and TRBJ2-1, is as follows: KAGVTQTPRYLIKTRGQQVTLSCSPISGHRSVSWYQQTPGQGLQFLFEYFSETQRNKGNFPGRFSGRQFSNSRSEMNVSTLELGDSALYLCASSLDVSGDEQFFGPGTRLTVL.

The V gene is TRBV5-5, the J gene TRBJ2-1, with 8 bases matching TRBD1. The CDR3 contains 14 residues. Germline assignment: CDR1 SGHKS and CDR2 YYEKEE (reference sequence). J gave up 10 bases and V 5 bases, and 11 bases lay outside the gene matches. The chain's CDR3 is CASRPGTGSLEQFF. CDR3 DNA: TGTGCCAGCAGGCCCGGGACAGGAAGTTTAGAGCAGTTCTTC.

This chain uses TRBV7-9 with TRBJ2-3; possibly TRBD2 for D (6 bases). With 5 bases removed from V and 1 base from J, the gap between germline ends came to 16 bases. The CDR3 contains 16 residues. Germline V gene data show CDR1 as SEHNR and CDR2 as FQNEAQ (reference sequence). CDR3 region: CASSPTGQRGTDTQYF. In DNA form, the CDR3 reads TGTGCCAGCAGCCCTACGGGTCAGCGGGGCACAGATACGCAGTATTTT.

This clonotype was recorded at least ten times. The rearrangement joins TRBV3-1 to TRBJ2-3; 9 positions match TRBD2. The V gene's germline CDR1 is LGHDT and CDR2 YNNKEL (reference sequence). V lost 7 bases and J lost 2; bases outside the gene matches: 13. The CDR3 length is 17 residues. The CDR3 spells CASTSRGLAGTTDTQYF. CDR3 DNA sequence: TGTGCCAGCACCTCCAGAGGCCTAGCGGGAACCACAGATACGCAGTATTTT.

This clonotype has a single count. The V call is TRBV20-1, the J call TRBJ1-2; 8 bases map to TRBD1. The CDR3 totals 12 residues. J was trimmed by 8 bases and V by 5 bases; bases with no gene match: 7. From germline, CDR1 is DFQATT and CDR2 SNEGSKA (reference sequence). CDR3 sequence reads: CSALTGEKGYTF. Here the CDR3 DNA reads TGCAGTGCTCTGACAGGGGAGAAGGGCTACACCTTC.

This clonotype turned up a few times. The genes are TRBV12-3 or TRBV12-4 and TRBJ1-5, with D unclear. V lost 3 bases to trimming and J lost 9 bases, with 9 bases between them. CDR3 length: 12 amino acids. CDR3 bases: TGTGCCAGCAGTTTGCTGGAAGGGCCCCAGCATTTT. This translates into CASSLLEGPQHF.

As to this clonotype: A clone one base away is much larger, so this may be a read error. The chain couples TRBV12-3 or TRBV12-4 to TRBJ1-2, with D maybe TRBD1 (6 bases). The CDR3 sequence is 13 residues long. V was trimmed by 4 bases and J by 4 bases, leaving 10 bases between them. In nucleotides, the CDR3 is TGTGCCAGCAGTTGGGACACCCGCTATGGCTACACCTTC. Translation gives CASSWDTRYGYTF.